This T cell receptor beta chain stems from a study of blood T cell repertoires in COVID-19. The method was immunoSEQ multiplex PCR; TCRdb's version includes in-frame clones alone and lacks a portion of them. The sample has some 100,000 clones, 80% to 90% seen once. V dropped 8 bases and J dropped 3 bases, with 16 bases sitting between them. The CDR3 sequence is 15 residues long. The germline CDR1 and CDR2 sequences are SNHLY and FYNNEI. The sequence derives from a woman in her seventies with acute or convalescent COVID-19. The J gene is TRBJ2-2, the V gene TRBV2; D ambiguous. The sample consisted of peripheral blood. The CDR3 region has the DNA TGTGCCAGCCAATTAGCTCTTCCGGACACCGGGGAGCTGTTTTTT. The encoded protein is CASQLALPDTGELFF.